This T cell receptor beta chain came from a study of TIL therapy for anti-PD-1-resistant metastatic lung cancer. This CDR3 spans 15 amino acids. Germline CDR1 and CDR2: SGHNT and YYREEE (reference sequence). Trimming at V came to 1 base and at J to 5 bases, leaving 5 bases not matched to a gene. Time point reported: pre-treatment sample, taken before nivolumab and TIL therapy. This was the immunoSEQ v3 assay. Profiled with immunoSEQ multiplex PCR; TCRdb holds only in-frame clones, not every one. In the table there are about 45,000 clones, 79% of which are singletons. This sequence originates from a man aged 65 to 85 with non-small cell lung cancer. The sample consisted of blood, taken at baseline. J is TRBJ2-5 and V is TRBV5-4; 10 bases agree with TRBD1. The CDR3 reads CASSLIGQGVETQYF. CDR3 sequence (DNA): TGTGCCAGCAGCTTGATAGGACAGGGGGTGGAGACCCAGTACTTC.